The entry below describes one T cell receptor beta chain. Antigen unknown. This CDR3 comprises 20 residues. Per germline, CDR1 SGHVS and CDR2 FQNEAQ. Trimming cost V 4 bases and J 5 bases; bases outside gene matches: 15. This entry comes from a study of response to subunit inactivated influenza vaccine. TCRdb recomputed calls from the RT-PCR reads with MiXCR, one row per CDR3 protein. The sample comprises 800,000 to 1,000,000 distinct CDR3 sequences, roughly 20% of which are singletons, and approximately 10% rests with the top ten. The study's findings and limits: Each seasonal flu vaccination may recruit only limited new T cells, authors suggested.

The chain recombines TRBV7-8 with TRBJ2-1; 15 nucleotides line up with TRBD2. The sequencing used PBMCs from blood, collected more than 4 days after vaccination. The clonotype was recovered from a man between 50 and 59 years old who received an inactivated influenza vaccine. Here the CDR3 DNA reads TGTGCCAGCAGCTCCCGTAAGATACGGACTAGCGGGGGGGTCCACAATGAGCAGTTCTTC. This sequence encodes CASSSRKIRTSGGVHNEQFF.